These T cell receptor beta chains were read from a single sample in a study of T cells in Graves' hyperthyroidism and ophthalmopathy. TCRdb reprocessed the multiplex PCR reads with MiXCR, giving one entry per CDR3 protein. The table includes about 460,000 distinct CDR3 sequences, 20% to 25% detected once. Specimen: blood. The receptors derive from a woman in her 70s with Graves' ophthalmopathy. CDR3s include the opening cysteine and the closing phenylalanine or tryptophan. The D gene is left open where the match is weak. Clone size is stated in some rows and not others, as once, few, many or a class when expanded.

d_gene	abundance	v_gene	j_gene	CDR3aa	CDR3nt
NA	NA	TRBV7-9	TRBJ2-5	CASSFGGLQEAQYF	TGTGCCAGCAGCTTTGGGGGGCTCCAAGAGGCCCAGTACTTC
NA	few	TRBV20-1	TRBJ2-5	CSASITVGETQYF	TGCAGTGCTAGCATTACGGTCGGAGAGACCCAGTACTTC
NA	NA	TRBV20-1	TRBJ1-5	CSARGRINQPQHF	TGCAGTGCTAGAGGACGGATTAATCAGCCCCAGCATTTT
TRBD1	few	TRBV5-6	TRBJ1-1	CASSLDWGRGTAEAFF	TGTGCCAGCAGCTTGGACTGGGGCAGGGGGACGGCTGAAGCTTTCTTT
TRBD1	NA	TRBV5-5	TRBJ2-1	CASSLVGTGVNEQFF	TGTGCCAGCAGCTTGGTAGGGACAGGGGTCAATGAGCAGTTCTTC
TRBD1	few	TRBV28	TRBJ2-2	CASSLSSGTANTGELFF	TGTGCCAGCAGTTTATCGTCCGGGACAGCGAACACCGGGGAGCTGTTTTTT
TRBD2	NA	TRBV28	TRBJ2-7	CASSPRATYTTRLAEIPYEQYF	TGTGCCAGCTCACCACGGGCGACATACACTACCCGACTAGCGGAAATACCCTACGAGCAGTACTTC
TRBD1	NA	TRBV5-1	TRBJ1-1	CASSLAKTGVNTEAFF	TGCGCCAGCAGCTTGGCCAAGACAGGGGTGAACACTGAAGCTTTCTTT
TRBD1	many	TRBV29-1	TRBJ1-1	CSFGQGASNTEAFF	TGCAGCTTCGGACAGGGGGCGTCGAACACTGAAGCTTTCTTT
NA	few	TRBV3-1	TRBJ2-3	CASSQGSRGTDTQYF	TGTGCCAGCAGCCAAGGGTCCAGGGGCACAGATACGCAGTATTTT
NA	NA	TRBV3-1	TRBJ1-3	CASSHYGNTIYF	TGTGCCAGCAGCCACTATGGAAACACCATATATTTT
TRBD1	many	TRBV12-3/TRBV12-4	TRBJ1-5	CASRDSTGGQPQHF	TGTGCCAGCAGGGACTCGACAGGGGGCCAGCCCCAGCATTTT
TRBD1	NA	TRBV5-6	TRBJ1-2	CASSRLIDRAYGYTF	TGTGCCAGCAGCCGCCTTATCGACAGGGCCTATGGCTACACCTTC
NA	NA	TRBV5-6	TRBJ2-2	CASSSVIGELFF	TGTGCCAGCAGCTCCGTTATTGGGGAGCTGTTTTTT
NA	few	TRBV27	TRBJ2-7	CASSLSPSAREQYF	TGTGCCAGCAGTTTATCGCCTAGCGCGCGGGAGCAGTACTTC
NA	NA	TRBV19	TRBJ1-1	CASSIWHLDAEAFF	TGTGCCAGTAGTATATGGCACCTCGATGCTGAAGCTTTCTTT
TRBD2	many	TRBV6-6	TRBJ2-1	CASSYSRQRERGNEQFF	TGTGCCAGCAGTTACTCGCGGCAGCGGGAGAGGGGCAATGAGCAGTTCTTC
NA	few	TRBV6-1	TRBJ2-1	CASSEARHYNEQFF	TGTGCCAGCAGTGAAGCCCGCCACTACAATGAGCAGTTCTTC
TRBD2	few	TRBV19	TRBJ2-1	CASARGLAGANSYNEQFF	TGTGCCAGTGCCCGTGGGCTAGCGGGAGCTAACTCCTACAATGAGCAGTTCTTC
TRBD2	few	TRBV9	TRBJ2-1	CASSVGLDNEQFF	TGTGCCAGCAGCGTTGGACTAGACAATGAGCAGTTCTTC
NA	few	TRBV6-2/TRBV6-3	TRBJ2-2	CASRNYRSTGELFF	TGTGCCAGCAGAAACTACAGGTCCACCGGGGAGCTGTTTTTT
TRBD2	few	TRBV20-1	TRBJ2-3	CSARDNSGRTDTQYF	TGCAGTGCTAGAGATAATAGCGGGAGGACAGATACGCAGTATTTT
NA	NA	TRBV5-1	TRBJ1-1	CASSLVGGASTEAFF	TGCGCCAGCAGCTTGGTGGGGGGGGCGAGCACTGAAGCTTTCTTT
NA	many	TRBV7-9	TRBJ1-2	CASSLVREGNWYGYTF	TGTGCCAGCAGCTTAGTCCGGGAGGGGAATTGGTATGGCTACACCTTC
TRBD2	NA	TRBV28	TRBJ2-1	CASTTLAGVNEQFF	TGTGCCAGCACTACGCTAGCGGGAGTTAATGAGCAGTTCTTC
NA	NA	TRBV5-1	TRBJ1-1	CASSILPSTEAFF	TGCGCCAGCAGCATACTACCGAGCACTGAAGCTTTCTTT
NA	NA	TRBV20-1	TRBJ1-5	CSAGGGRLGGQPQHF	TGCAGTGCTGGAGGGGGACGCCTGGGGGGACAGCCCCAGCATTTT
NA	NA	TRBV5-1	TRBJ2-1	CASTREGALGNNEQFF	TGCGCCAGCACAAGAGAGGGAGCTCTAGGAAACAATGAGCAGTTCTTC
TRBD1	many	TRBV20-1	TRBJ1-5	CSGTGTGVNQPQHF	TGCAGTGGGACCGGGACAGGGGTCAATCAGCCCCAGCATTTT
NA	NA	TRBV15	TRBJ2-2	CATDTNTGELFF	TGTGCCACGGACACGAACACCGGGGAGCTGTTTTTT
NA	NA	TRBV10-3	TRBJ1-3	CAISGTESSGNTIYF	TGTGCCATTAGTGGGACGGAGAGCTCTGGAAACACCATATATTTT
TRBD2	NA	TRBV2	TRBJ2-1	CASSGTSRIMNEQFF	TGTGCCAGCAGTGGGACTAGCAGGATTATGAATGAGCAGTTCTTC
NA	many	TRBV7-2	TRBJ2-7	CASSSQVGEQYF	TGTGCCAGCAGCTCCCAGGTTGGGGAGCAGTACTTC
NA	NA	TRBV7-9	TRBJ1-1	CASSIPTGLNTEAFF	TGTGCCAGCAGTATTCCCACAGGGCTGAACACTGAAGCTTTCTTT
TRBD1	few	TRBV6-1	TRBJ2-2	CASSPTTGGTGELFF	TGTGCCAGCAGTCCTACGACAGGGGGCACCGGGGAGCTGTTTTTT
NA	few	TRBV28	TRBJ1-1	CASSFLTGGNTEAFF	TGTGCCAGCAGTTTTTTAACCGGGGGGAACACTGAAGCTTTCTTT
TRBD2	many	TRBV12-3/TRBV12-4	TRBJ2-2	CASRLAGLKNTGELFF	TGTGCCAGCCGACTAGCGGGACTGAAGAACACCGGGGAGCTGTTTTTT
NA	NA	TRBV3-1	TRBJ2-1	CASSQFSLNNEQFF	TGTGCCAGCAGCCAATTTAGCCTAAACAATGAGCAGTTCTTC
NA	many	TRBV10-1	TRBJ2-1	CASSQPGGVEQFF	TGCGCCAGCAGCCAACCCGGGGGTGTTGAGCAGTTCTTC
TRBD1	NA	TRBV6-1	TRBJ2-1	CATQGQLTYNEQFF	TGTGCCACCCAGGGACAGCTAACCTACAATGAGCAGTTCTTC
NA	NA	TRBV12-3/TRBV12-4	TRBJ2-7	CASSRPSGLYSEQYF	TGTGCCAGCAGTCGACCATCGGGACTCTACTCCGAGCAGTACTTC
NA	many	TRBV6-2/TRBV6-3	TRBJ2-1	CASSPRGSGSYNEQFF	TGTGCCAGCAGCCCCAGGGGGAGCGGGAGCTACAATGAGCAGTTCTTC